One TCR beta chain is described in this entry. Germline CDR1 and CDR2: LNHNV and YYDKDF (reference sequence). This CDR3 has 15 amino acids. The V and J ends lost 0 bases and 7 bases respectively, with 16 bases between them. The data originate from a study of T cells after posttransplantation cyclophosphamide. Clones were sequenced by immunoSEQ multiplex PCR, and TCRdb holds only the in-frame ones, with some missing. This sample yields 25,000 to 30,000 clones, of which approximately 90% are seen a single time; roughly 3.5% belongs to the top ten. Source material: PBMCs. V gene TRBV15 combines with J gene TRBJ2-7; D unresolved. The receptor comes from a man aged 45-65 years. As DNA, the CDR3 is TGTGCCACCAGCAGAGATGGAGTTTCCTACGGGGAGCAGTACTTC. Amino acids: CATSRDGVSYGEQYF.